Given below is one TCR beta chain in context. Its antigen is not yet known. Base qualities are missing; no much larger clone stands one base away. The record originates from a study of PD-L1 blockade in urothelial cancer listed by TCRdb under 2017. Study-level background: Therapy was started in 2014 for all patients, and atezolizumab 1,200 mg was administered intravenously every 3 weeks. About nine tenths of the roughly 30 patients were males with bladder-origin urothelial cancer, and about 65% of the roughly 30 reported a prior smoking history. An ECOG performance status of 0 or 1 was recorded for the patients, and 0 to 3 prior chemotherapy regimens had been received by the patients. Blood samples were analyzed 3 weeks after the start of treatment (second dose) and 6 weeks after the start of treatment. Blood samples gave a median of 141,255 T cells and approximately 80,000 unique TCRs, with a median clonality of approximately 0.08. The study was an exploratory multi-omic analysis of somatic, immune and clinical correlates of response to PD-L1 blockade with atezolizumab in urothelial cancer. Pretreatment tumor samples, along with matched peripheral blood collected serially before and after atezolizumab treatment, underwent TCR sequencing. Durable clinical benefit meant progression-free survival longer than 6 months, and TCR features were also tested against progression-free and overall survival. In the same patients, whole exome sequencing and RNA sequencing of pretreatment tumors were performed in addition to TCR sequencing. Durable clinical benefit was achieved by nine patients but not by the remaining 20. Over 28 patients had pretreatment blood TCR-seq, about 24 had at least one posttreatment blood collection, and about 24 had tumor TCR-seq.

Findings and caveats that apply to the study as a whole: Because of the small sample size (n ≈ 30) and the many exploratory analyses performed, the results are intended to be regarded as hypothesis-generating. At 3 weeks after the start of treatment, tumor-associated TCR clones in peripheral blood had expanded more in patients with durable benefit (n ≈ 24, p = 0.022). A pretreatment peripheral blood TCR clonality below the median was linked to improved progression-free and overall survival.

The CDR1 and CDR2 encoded by the germline V gene are SGHTA and FQGNSA. The cysteine opens and the phenylalanine closes a CDR3 of 14 amino acids. Left in the record is the CDR3 DNA by itself, 42 bases read in frame from the first base. Between the V and J ends, shortened by 1 base and 2 bases respectively, the junction contains 7 bases. Explained via the paper, the time point label denotes: pretreatment peripheral blood. The cohort included roughly 29 patients with locally advanced or metastatic urothelial carcinoma who were treated at Memorial Sloan Kettering on a trial protocol. Peripheral blood mononuclear cells were collected pretreatment and during treatment, with between 1 and 8 total time points obtained per patient. The Qiagen DNeasy Blood extraction kit was used to purify genomic DNA from total PBMCs and tumor samples. PBMCs were collected pretreatment and during treatment, and were isolated and stored as previously described.

Synthetic TCR analog templates were spiked into each PCR so that absolute template abundance could be estimated from read counts. Using the immunoSEQ assay, TCRbeta CDR3 regions were amplified from genomic DNA with bias-controlled V and J gene primers. Rearranged TCRbeta segments were sequenced at approximately 20X coverage. For the original study's pipeline: Clustering was used to correct sequencing errors, and CDR3s were annotated against IMGT so that V, D and J genes could be assigned. Downstream analyses used only productive TCRbeta rearrangements, leaving out any out-of-frame or stop-codon sequences. Clonality was computed as one minus Shannon entropy normalized by the log of the number of unique productive sequences. Clones differing between time points or between blood and tumor were identified using Fisher's exact test with Benjamini-Hochberg correction, with an adjusted p below 0.01 applied as the threshold. The table was pulled from immuneACCESS by TCRdb, which kept in-frame rearrangements only. Such tables lose some clones; where checked, under half of the loss comes from unresolved V genes, and the rest has no known cause. Clone size and the V and J calls come from that table; the DNA yielded D and trimming. The sample yields 68,000 or so clones; roughly 76% were counted once. The ten largest clones represent more than 5% of the sample.

The sequencing used PBMCs, collected around atezolizumab (anti-PD-L1) treatment. This chain is built from TRBV7-2 and TRBJ2-3; TRBD2 is perhaps the D gene, given 5 matching bases. The clonotype comes from a man in his 70s with urothelial cancer. Here is the DNA: TGTGCCAGCAGCTTAGGTAGCGCCACAGATACGCAGTATTTT. Its amino acids are CASSLGSATDTQYF.